The 20 T cell receptor beta chains below were found in one sample sequenced in a study of shared clonotypes between healthy human individuals. TCRdb's table, derived via immunoSEQ multiplex PCR, lists solely in-frame clones and lacks some. Altogether 2 million to 3 million clones are present, more than 85% being singletons, with the ten largest covering roughly 0.36%. Sequenced material: naive CD4+ T cells from PBMCs. Noted subset: CD45RA+ positively selected. These receptors were obtained from a man between 18 and 29 years old in good health. Some clones in this sample may be carry-over from other donors' samples.

For this clone: Different DNA sequences within this sample yield the same CDR3. The CDR3 DNA reads as TGTGCCAGCACCACCCCCTACGAGCAGTACTTC. Translating gives CASTTPYEQYF. The rearrangement links TRBV28 to TRBJ2-7; D gene ambiguous. Germline CDR1 and CDR2: MDHEN and SYDVKM. CDR3 size: 11 residues. The germline V and J ends were trimmed by 7 bases and 2 bases, with 6 bases remaining between them.

This sequence joins TRBV7-2 and TRBJ2-1; 8 nucleotides align to TRBD2. The CDR3 is 18 residues long. Looked up from germline, CDR1 is SGHTA and CDR2 is FQGNSA. V gave up 1 base and J gave up 9 bases; unmatched junction bases: 17. The DNA of the CDR3 is TGTGCCAGCAGCTTAGATCCCCGCGGTAGCGGGATAGGAGTTGAGCAGTTCTTC. It yields the protein CASSLDPRGSGIGVEQFF. Together with reference TRBV7-2 and TRBJ2-1, the CDR3 gives the full variable domain: GAGVSQSPSNKVTEKGKDVELRCDPISGHTALYWYRQSLGQGLEFLIYFQGNSAPDKSGLPSDRFSAERTGGSVSTLTIQRTQQEDSAVYLCASSLDPRGSGIGVEQFFGPGTRLTVL.

The chain employs TRBV5-1 and TRBJ1-4, with D perhaps matching TRBD1 (6 bases). CDR1 SGHRS and CDR2 YFSETQ come from the germline V gene. This CDR3 spans 16 amino acids. V lost 4 bases and J 2 bases, leaving 15 bases between the germline ends. The CDR3 sequence is CASSAQSGATNEKLFF. The CDR3 bases are TGCGCCAGCAGCGCTCAATCAGGGGCTACTAATGAAAAACTGTTTTTT.

The chain joins TRBV6-1 to TRBJ2-7; a weak D match, TRBD1 (6 bases). The CDR3 contains 15 residues. V lost 1 base to trimming and J lost 4 bases, with 14 bases between them. Germline V lookup: CDR1 MNHNS, CDR2 SASEGT. CDR3 DNA: TGTGCCAGCAGTGAAGGGCCAGGGGCGGAATACGAGCAGTACTTC. This gives the protein CASSEGPGAEYEQYF.

The genes are TRBV7-3 and TRBJ2-3, with TRBD1 matching over 7 bases. Germline V gives CDR1 SGHTA, CDR2 FQGTGA. CDR3 length: 16 residues. J was trimmed by 6 bases and V by 2 bases; bases with no gene match: 11. The CDR3 DNA sequence: TGTGCCAGCAGCTTAGTAGGGGGCATTTCTTCGGATACGCAGTATTTT. It yields the protein CASSLVGGISSDTQYF.

The chain joins TRBV12-5 to TRBJ1-1; possibly TRBD1 for D (6 bases). Germline V gives CDR1 LGHNT, CDR2 FRNRAP. The V end lost 6 bases, the J end lost 0 bases, and 8 bases lay between the germline ends. This CDR3 is built from 13 residues. The CDR3 region has the DNA TGTGCTAGTGGCCGACAGGTGAACACTGAAGCTTTCTTT. Its translation is CASGRQVNTEAFF.

This chain links TRBV27 with TRBJ1-2, with unresolved D. The length of the CDR3 is 15 residues. V was shortened by 8 bases and J by 1 base, with 17 bases between the two germline ends. CDR1 and CDR2 from the germline V gene are MNHEY and SMNVEV (reference sequence). DNA of the CDR3: TGTGCCAGCTCCCCAGGCCACCTACTTAACTATGGCTACACCTTC. Translation: CASSPGHLLNYGYTF.

The V call is TRBV5-1, the J call TRBJ1-1, with a possible D match to TRBD1 (5 bases). V dropped 3 bases and J dropped 6 bases, with 21 bases sitting between them. In germline, CDR1 is SGHRS, CDR2 YFSETQ. This CDR3 spans 16 amino acids. CDR3 in amino acids: CASSWKIRDGPPEAFF. CDR3 in DNA: TGCGCCAGCAGCTGGAAGATCCGGGACGGGCCGCCTGAAGCTTTCTTT.

The rearrangement uses TRBV2 and TRBJ1-5, with TRBD1 as a possible D gene (5 bases). The V and J ends lost 8 bases and 0 bases respectively, with 14 bases between them. Looked up from germline, CDR1 is SNHLY and CDR2 is FYNNEI. The CDR3 length is 15 residues. The CDR3 protein is CASRDVQGSNQPQHF. The DNA for the CDR3 is TGTGCCAGCCGGGATGTGCAGGGTAGCAATCAGCCCCAGCATTTT.

The chain is built from TRBV15 and TRBJ1-5; D unresolved. The germline V gene encodes CDR1 LNHNV and CDR2 YYDKDF (reference sequence). V was trimmed by 1 base and J by 4 bases, leaving 8 bases between them. The CDR3 contains 14 residues. The CDR3 bases are TGTGCCACCAGCAGAGGGATGATGAATCAGCCCCAGCATTTT. Encoded protein: CATSRGMMNQPQHF.

The rearrangement joins TRBV5-1 to TRBJ2-3, with TRBD2 matching 11 bases. V lost 0 bases and J lost 1; bases outside the gene matches: 4. This CDR3 has 17 amino acids. The germline V gene encodes CDR1 SGHRS and CDR2 YFSETQ. CDR3 amino acids: CASSLGGTSGGTDTQYF. CDR3 in DNA: TGCGCCAGCAGCTTGGGCGGGACTAGCGGAGGCACAGATACGCAGTATTTT.

V and J are TRBV4-1 and TRBJ1-6; D unclear. This CDR3 region has 15 residues. Trimming stripped 0 bases from V and 10 bases from J, with 13 bases between. Germline CDR1 MGHRA, CDR2 YSYEKL. As DNA, the CDR3 is TGCGCCAGCAGCCAAGAGTTAGCAGGACGCTCACCCCTCCACTTT. Translation: CASSQELAGRSPLHF.

This sequence joins TRBV7-9 and TRBJ1-5; 8 bases map to TRBD1. V was pared by 1 base and J by 6 bases, with 8 bases of the junction left unmatched. The CDR3 is 16 amino acids. Germline CDR1 SEHNR, CDR2 FQNEAQ (reference sequence). Written as DNA, the CDR3 is TGTGCCAGCAGCTTAGTCCAGGGGGCAGCGGTTCAGCCCCAGCATTTT. Translation gives CASSLVQGAAVQPQHF.

The chain is built from TRBV6-6 and TRBJ2-1; D unclear. Between the trimmed V and J ends, which lost 5 bases and 5 bases, there was a span of 7 bases. In germline, CDR1 is MNHNY, CDR2 SVGAGI (reference sequence). The CDR3 length is 12 residues. The CDR3 here is CASSRANNEQFF. Here the CDR3 DNA reads TGTGCCAGCAGTCGTGCGAACAATGAGCAGTTCTTC.

In regard to this clone: This specimen includes other DNA sequences encoding the same CDR3. V is TRBV9 and J is TRBJ2-1, with 10 nucleotides matching TRBD2. Germline V gives CDR1 SGDLS, CDR2 YYNGEE. This CDR3 spans 16 amino acids. Trimming at V came to 2 bases and at J to 2 bases, leaving 4 bases not matched to a gene. CDR3 nucleotide sequence: TGTGCCAGCAGCGTGGGAGCGGGAGGGCCCTACAATGAGCAGTTCTTC. Residues: CASSVGAGGPYNEQFF.

The J gene is TRBJ2-5, the V gene TRBV9; 8 bases align to TRBD2. The CDR3 loop spans 16 amino acids. Germline lookup yields CDR1 SGDLS and CDR2 YYNGEE. V lost 0 bases, J lost 5 bases, and 9 bases stayed unmatched. CDR3 in DNA: TGTGCCAGCAGCGTAGGGGTAGCGGGGCGGGCGGAGACCCAGTACTTC. Amino acid sequence: CASSVGVAGRAETQYF.

This clone came up a few times. The chain combines TRBV15 with TRBJ1-2, with TRBD1 identical over 8 bases. There are 14 residues in the CDR3. With V trimmed by 0 bases and J by 7 bases, 4 bases remained unmatched. Germline CDR1 reads LNHNV; CDR2 reads YYDKDF (reference sequence). The CDR3 DNA reads as TGTGCCACCAGCAGAGATATGACAGGGGTTGGCTACACCTTC. Translation gives CATSRDMTGVGYTF.

The CDR3: CASSPSGTSGKYTQYF. In DNA form, the CDR3 reads TGCGCCAGCAGCCCATCCGGGACTAGCGGGAAATATACGCAGTATTTT. This chain links TRBV5-1 with TRBJ2-3; 13 bases are shared with TRBD2. The CDR3 has 16 residues. CDR1 is SGHRS and CDR2 is YFSETQ in the germline V gene. The ends lost 4 bases at V and 7 bases at J; junction bases unmatched: 9.

This chain uses TRBV2 with TRBJ1-5; 7 nucleotides agree with TRBD1. The CDR3 runs 15 residues. Germline assignment: CDR1 SNHLY and CDR2 FYNNEI. Losses at the gene ends were 7 bases for V and 4 bases for J; bases not matched to a gene: 10. The CDR3 DNA reads as TGTGCCAGCATGGGGGGCAGGGGGTTAAATCAGCCCCAGCATTTT. It encodes CASMGGRGLNQPQHF. The entire variable domain, with the rest obtained from reference TRBV2 and TRBJ1-5, is as follows: EPEVTQTPSHQVTQMGQEVILRCVPISNHLYFYWYRQILGQKVEFLVSFYNNEISEKSEIFDDQFSVERPDGSNFTLKIRSTKLEDSAMYFCASMGGRGLNQPQHFGDGTRLSIL.

This chain connects TRBV5-4 to TRBJ2-3, with 7 positions matching TRBD1. The CDR3 loop spans 13 amino acids. V shed 4 bases and J 4 bases; nucleotides not matched to a gene: 3. The germline CDR1 and CDR2 sequences are SGHNT and YYREEE (reference sequence). CDR3 DNA: TGTGCCAGCAGCCTGACAGGGTCAGATACGCAGTATTTT. As protein: CASSLTGSDTQYF.